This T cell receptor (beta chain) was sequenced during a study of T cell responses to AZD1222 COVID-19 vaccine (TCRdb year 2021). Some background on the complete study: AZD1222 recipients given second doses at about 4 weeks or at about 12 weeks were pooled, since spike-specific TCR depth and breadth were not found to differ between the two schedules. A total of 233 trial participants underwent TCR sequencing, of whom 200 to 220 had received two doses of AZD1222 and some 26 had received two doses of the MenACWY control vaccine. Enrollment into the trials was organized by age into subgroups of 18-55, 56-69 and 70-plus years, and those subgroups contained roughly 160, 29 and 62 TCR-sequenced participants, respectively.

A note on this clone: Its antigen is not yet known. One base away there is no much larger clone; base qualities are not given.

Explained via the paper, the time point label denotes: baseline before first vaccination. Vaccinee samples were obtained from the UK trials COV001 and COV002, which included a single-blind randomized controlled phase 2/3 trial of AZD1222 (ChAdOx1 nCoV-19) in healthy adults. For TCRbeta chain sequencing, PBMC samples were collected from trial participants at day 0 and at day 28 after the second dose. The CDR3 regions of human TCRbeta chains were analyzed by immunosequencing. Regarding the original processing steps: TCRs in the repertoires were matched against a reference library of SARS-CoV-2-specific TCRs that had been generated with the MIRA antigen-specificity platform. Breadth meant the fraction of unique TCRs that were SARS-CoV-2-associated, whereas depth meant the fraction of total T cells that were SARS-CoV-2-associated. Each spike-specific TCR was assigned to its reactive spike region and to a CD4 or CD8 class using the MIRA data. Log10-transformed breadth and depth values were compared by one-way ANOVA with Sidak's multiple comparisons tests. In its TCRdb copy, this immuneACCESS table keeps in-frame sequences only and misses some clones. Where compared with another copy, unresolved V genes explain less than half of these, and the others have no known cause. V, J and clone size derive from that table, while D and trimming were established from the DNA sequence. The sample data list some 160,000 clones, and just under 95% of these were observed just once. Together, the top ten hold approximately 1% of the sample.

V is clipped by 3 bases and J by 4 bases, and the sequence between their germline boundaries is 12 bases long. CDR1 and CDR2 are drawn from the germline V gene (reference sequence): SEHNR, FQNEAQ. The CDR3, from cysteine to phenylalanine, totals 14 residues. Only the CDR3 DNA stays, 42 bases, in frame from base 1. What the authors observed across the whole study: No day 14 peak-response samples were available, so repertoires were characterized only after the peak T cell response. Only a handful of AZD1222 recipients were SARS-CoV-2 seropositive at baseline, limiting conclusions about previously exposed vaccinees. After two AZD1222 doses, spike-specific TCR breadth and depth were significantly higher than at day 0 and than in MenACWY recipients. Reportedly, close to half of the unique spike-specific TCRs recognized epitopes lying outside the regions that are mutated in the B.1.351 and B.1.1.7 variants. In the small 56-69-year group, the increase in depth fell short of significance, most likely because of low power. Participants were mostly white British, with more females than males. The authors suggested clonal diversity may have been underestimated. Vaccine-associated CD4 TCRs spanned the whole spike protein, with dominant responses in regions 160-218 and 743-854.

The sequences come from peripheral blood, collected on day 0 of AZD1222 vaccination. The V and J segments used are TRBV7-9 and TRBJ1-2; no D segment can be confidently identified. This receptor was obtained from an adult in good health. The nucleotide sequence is TGTGCCAGCAGCTTCGGCGGGCCGACCTATGGCTACACCTTC. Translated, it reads CASSFGGPTYGYTF.